This TCR beta chain was documented in a study of metastatic and nonmetastatic thyroid tumors. This CDR3 has 13 amino acids. Germline-derived CDR1 and CDR2 are LNHDA and SQIVND (reference sequence). V lost 6 bases and J 6 bases, leaving 15 bases between the germline ends. This clone came up a few times. Patients underwent thyroid surgery, and none had received any treatment before it. In the original workflow: CDR3 was compared across clinicopathological groups, and the resulting differences were used to build a distant-metastasis classifier for papillary thyroid cancer. TCRdb ran MiXCR on the PCR reads. TCRdb's processing, not the authors' own work, is the source of the V and J calls. The repertoire holds approximately 12,000 clones, with roughly 25% as singletons.

The source material was adjacent normal tissue. The chain uses TRBV19 and TRBJ2-7; perhaps D is TRBD1 or TRBD2 (5 bases each). This receptor was obtained from a female donor with papillary thyroid cancer or a benign thyroid nodule (not recorded which). Some clones in this sample may be carry-over from other donors' samples. DNA of the CDR3: TGTGCCAGTAGCCCGGGACCGCGCGCCGAGCAGTACTTC. Residues: CASSPGPRAEQYF.